This is a list of T cell receptor beta chains from one sample in a study of vaccination effects on CD4 cells after COVID-19. Measured with immunoSEQ multiplex PCR; TCRdb has only the in-frame clones, and not every one. The sample shows around 50,000 clones, about 76% of them seen only once. Their target antigens are unknown. The sample was CD4+ T cells from PBMCs cultured without peptide, taken after COVID-19 vaccination. The source is a human donor who had a prior SARS-CoV-2 infection. Both conserved end residues are part of each CDR3. The D gene is left open where the match is weak. Size is omitted from some rows. Given values are once, few, many or a class for expanded clones.

j_call: TRBJ1-5; clone_size: -; d_call: -; v_call: TRBV6-5; cdr3_aa: CASSYSGWEPQHF; cdr3_nt: TGTGCCAGCAGTTACTCCGGATGGGAGCCCCAGCATTTT
j_call: TRBJ2-7; clone_size: -; d_call: TRBD2; v_call: TRBV4-1; cdr3_aa: CASSREAGQRSYEQYF; cdr3_nt: TGCGCCAGCAGCCGAGAAGCGGGGCAACGCTCCTACGAGCAGTACTTC
j_call: TRBJ1-3; clone_size: -; d_call: -; v_call: TRBV3-1/TRBV3-2; cdr3_aa: CASRLRGAPDTIYF; cdr3_nt: TGTGCCAGCCGGTTGAGGGGCGCCCCGGACACCATATATTTT
j_call: TRBJ2-1; clone_size: -; d_call: -; v_call: TRBV7-9; cdr3_aa: CASSLRSSGYNEQFF; cdr3_nt: TGTGCCAGCAGCTTACGGAGTAGCGGATACAATGAGCAGTTCTTC
j_call: TRBJ2-7; clone_size: -; d_call: -; v_call: TRBV5-1; cdr3_aa: CASSLVGIYEQYF; cdr3_nt: TGCGCCAGCAGCTTGGTAGGGATTTACGAGCAGTACTTC
j_call: TRBJ1-2; clone_size: once; d_call: -; v_call: TRBV5-1; cdr3_aa: CASSSQGYYGYTF; cdr3_nt: TGCGCCAGCAGCTCCCAGGGATACTATGGCTACACCTTC
j_call: TRBJ2-3; clone_size: -; d_call: -; v_call: TRBV9; cdr3_aa: CASTTGPSPGTQYF; cdr3_nt: TGTGCCAGCACCACCGGCCCCTCGCCCGGTACGCAGTATTTT
j_call: TRBJ2-5; clone_size: few; d_call: -; v_call: TRBV7-9; cdr3_aa: CASSQGAHQQETQYF; cdr3_nt: TGTGCCAGCAGCCAAGGCGCCCACCAACAAGAGACCCAGTACTTC
j_call: TRBJ2-1; clone_size: once; d_call: TRBD2; v_call: TRBV6-6; cdr3_aa: CASRDAGTSGNNEQFF; cdr3_nt: TGTGCCAGCAGGGACGCCGGGACTAGCGGCAACAATGAGCAGTTCTTC
j_call: TRBJ1-1; clone_size: few; d_call: -; v_call: TRBV5-4; cdr3_aa: CASSLGPGYEAFF; cdr3_nt: TGTGCCAGCAGCTTGGGTCCGGGTTATGAAGCTTTCTTT
j_call: TRBJ2-1; clone_size: -; d_call: -; v_call: TRBV27; cdr3_aa: CASLGSGYYNEQFF; cdr3_nt: TGTGCCAGCCTCGGAAGCGGGTACTACAATGAGCAGTTCTTC
j_call: TRBJ2-7; clone_size: -; d_call: -; v_call: TRBV11-2; cdr3_aa: CASSLARSSDTYEQYF; cdr3_nt: TGTGCCAGCAGCTTAGCTCGAAGTTCAGACACCTACGAGCAGTACTTC
j_call: TRBJ2-5; clone_size: few; d_call: -; v_call: TRBV14; cdr3_aa: CASSLNRETQYF; cdr3_nt: TGTGCCAGCAGTCTAAACAGGGAGACCCAGTACTTC
j_call: TRBJ2-7; clone_size: few; d_call: -; v_call: TRBV12-3/TRBV12-4; cdr3_aa: CASSFDSREQYF; cdr3_nt: TGTGCCAGCAGTTTCGACTCGCGAGAGCAGTACTTC
j_call: TRBJ1-3; clone_size: -; d_call: -; v_call: TRBV9; cdr3_aa: CASSEANTIYF; cdr3_nt: TGTGCCAGCAGTGAAGCGAACACCATATATTTT
j_call: TRBJ2-1; clone_size: few; d_call: TRBD1; v_call: TRBV3-1/TRBV3-2; cdr3_aa: CASSSGQGYNEQFF; cdr3_nt: TGTGCCAGCAGCTCGGGACAGGGATACAATGAGCAGTTCTTC
j_call: TRBJ1-1; clone_size: -; d_call: TRBD1; v_call: TRBV5-5; cdr3_aa: CASSAGQGFYTEAFF; cdr3_nt: TGTGCCAGCAGCGCAGGACAGGGATTCTACACTGAAGCTTTCTTT
j_call: TRBJ2-1; clone_size: -; d_call: TRBD1; v_call: TRBV18; cdr3_aa: CASSPPGQGRNEQFF; cdr3_nt: TGTGCCAGCTCACCACCGGGACAGGGTAGGAATGAGCAGTTCTTC
j_call: TRBJ2-1; clone_size: -; d_call: TRBD2; v_call: TRBV5-1; cdr3_aa: CASSSVGLAGGAGNEQFF; cdr3_nt: TGCGCCAGCAGCTCGGTGGGACTAGCGGGTGGGGCTGGGAATGAGCAGTTCTTC